These 5 T cell receptor beta chains share one sample of origin, sequenced in a study of cytomegalovirus exposure and HLA in healthy donors. The PCR ran on 60 Vbeta and 13 Jbeta primers. Libraries were prepared by immunoSEQ multiplex PCR; TCRdb keeps only in-frame clonotypes and omits some of them. The data show roughly 180,000 clones, around 75% seen once. The material sequenced was PBMCs. Receptors were obtained from a male donor in good health and CMV-seronegative.

V usage is TRBV6-5 and J usage is TRBJ2-1; D unclear. V gave up 1 base and J gave up 4 bases, with 8 bases separating them. CDR3 size: 14 residues. Per the germline V gene, CDR1 is MNHEY and CDR2 is SVGAGI. CDR3 residues: CASSYLGRYNEQFF. In DNA, the CDR3 is TGTGCCAGCAGTTACTTGGGCAGATACAATGAGCAGTTCTTC.

V gene TRBV6-1 combines with J gene TRBJ2-3; no reliable D call. Trimming left V 6 bases short and J 1 base short, with 11 bases between. Germline CDR1 and CDR2: MNHNS and SASEGT. There are 14 residues in the CDR3. CDR3: CASSARQRTDTQYF. The CDR3 DNA reads TGTGCCAGCAGCGCGCGGCAGCGCACAGATACGCAGTATTTT.

This clone appeared a few times. V gene TRBV6-6 combines with J gene TRBJ1-2; D might be TRBD1 (5 bases). The V end lost 0 bases, the J end lost 4 bases, and 9 bases lay between the germline ends. Germline loops: CDR1 MNHNY, CDR2 SVGAGI (reference sequence). CDR3 length: 14 amino acids. This chain's CDR3 is CASSYSGAAYGYTF. The CDR3 DNA is TGTGCCAGCAGTTACTCAGGGGCCGCCTATGGCTACACCTTC.

The chain uses TRBV30 and TRBJ1-1, with D unresolved. V dropped 4 bases and J dropped 1 base, with 10 bases sitting between them. The CDR3 is 13 residues long. Germline CDR1 reads GTSNPN; CDR2 reads SVGIG (reference sequence). The CDR3: CAWKSLRNTEAFF. Written as DNA, the CDR3 is TGTGCCTGGAAAAGTTTGCGGAACACTGAAGCTTTCTTT.

V and J are TRBV6-5 and TRBJ1-2; the D gene is possibly TRBD1 (5 bases). V was trimmed by 5 bases and J by 2 bases, leaving 12 bases between them. The CDR3 contains 14 residues. The germline V gene encodes CDR1 MNHEY and CDR2 SVGAGI. CDR3 sequence reads: CASSTGLGNYGYTF. Here the CDR3 DNA reads TGTGCCAGCAGTACGGGACTTGGCAACTATGGCTACACCTTC.